This entry lists 7 T cell receptor beta chains sequenced from one sample in a study of shared clonotypes between healthy human individuals. The assay was immunoSEQ multiplex PCR, and TCRdb's table has in-frame clones only and misses some. This sample has around 650,000 clones; roughly 96% occur once, and the top ten carry around 0.1%. CD45RO-negative, CCR7-positively selected cells formed the naive CD8 fraction, excluding terminally differentiated effector memory CD45RA+ cells. The material sequenced was naive CD8+ T cells sorted from blood. These receptors originate from a woman aged 30 to 39 in good health.

J is TRBJ2-7 and V is TRBV7-9, with D uncertain. The V end was cut by 2 bases, the J end by 2 bases, with 7 bases between. Germline CDR1 SEHNR, CDR2 FQNEAQ (reference sequence). The CDR3 is made up of 13 amino acids. The chain's CDR3 is CASSLLATYEQYF. CDR3 in DNA: TGTGCCAGCAGCTTACTTGCAACCTACGAGCAGTACTTC. Full variable domain (outside the CDR3, taken from reference TRBV7-9 and TRBJ2-7): DTGVSQNPRHKITKRGQNVTFRCDPISEHNRLYWYRQTLGQGPEFLTYFQNEAQLEKSRLLSDRFSAERPKGSFSTLEIQRTEQGDSAMYLCASSLLATYEQYFGPGTRLTVT.

This chain uses TRBV18 with TRBJ1-4, with D possibly matching TRBD1 (5 bases). Germline assignment: CDR1 KGHSH and CDR2 LQKENI. The germline V and J ends were trimmed by 6 bases and 8 bases, with 16 bases remaining between them. CDR3 length equals 14 residues. The CDR3 DNA reads as TGTGCCAGCTCCCCGGACGGGGGGTTCGAAAAACTGTTTTTT. Translated: CASSPDGGFEKLFF.

V is TRBV27 and J is TRBJ1-2; 7 bases are a match to TRBD1. The CDR3 contains 13 residues. Germline values: CDR1 MNHEY, CDR2 SMNVEV (reference sequence). Unmatched junction bases numbered 5, after V lost 6 bases and J lost 4 bases. The CDR3 protein is CASSTGQLYGYTF. CDR3 DNA sequence: TGTGCCAGCAGCACGGGACAGCTCTATGGCTACACCTTC.

The count of this clone is one. V usage is TRBV7-9 and J usage is TRBJ2-7; TRBD1 matches at 9 bases. The germline V gene encodes CDR1 SEHNR and CDR2 FQNEAQ (reference sequence). Germline trimming cut 3 bases from V and 3 bases from J; bases unmatched to any gene: 3. The CDR3 sequence is 14 residues long. The chain's CDR3 is CASSLQGQGYEQYF. In nucleotides, the CDR3 is TGTGCCAGCAGCTTGCAGGGACAGGGCTACGAGCAGTACTTC.

A note on this clone: The sample carries other DNA sequences with the same CDR3. CDR3 region: CASSEAPGGSYEQYF. In DNA, the CDR3 is TGTGCCAGCAGTGAAGCCCCGGGAGGGTCCTACGAGCAGTACTTC. The rearrangement joins TRBV2 to TRBJ2-7, with TRBD2 identical over 8 bases. CDR3 length: 15 residues. The germline CDR1 and CDR2 sequences are SNHLY and FYNNEI. V lost 0 bases and J lost 1; bases outside the gene matches: 2. The complete variable domain, with remaining parts taken from reference TRBV2 and TRBJ2-7, reads EPEVTQTPSHQVTQMGQEVILRCVPISNHLYFYWYRQILGQKVEFLVSFYNNEISEKSEIFDDQFSVERPDGSNFTLKIRSTKLEDSAMYFCASSEAPGGSYEQYFGPGTRLTVT.

This chain links TRBV6-1 with TRBJ1-3, with a tentative D call TRBD1 (6 bases). Trimming stripped 3 bases from V and 0 bases from J, with 12 bases between. The CDR3 runs to 16 residues. CDR1 is MNHNS, CDR2 SASEGT, per germline. The CDR3 protein is CASSELKGDSGNTIYF. CDR3 nucleotides: TGTGCCAGCAGTGAGCTGAAGGGGGACTCTGGAAACACCATATATTTT.

This chain joins TRBV13 and TRBJ1-1; unclear D gene. V lost 0 bases to trimming and J lost 2 bases, with 7 bases between them. The germline V gene has CDR1 PRHDT and CDR2 FYEKMQ (reference sequence). The CDR3 contains 14 residues. The CDR3 sequence is CASSLGSRNTEAFF. In DNA, the CDR3 is TGTGCCAGCAGCTTAGGATCAAGAAACACTGAAGCTTTCTTT.